The entry below gives a single T cell receptor (beta chain) sequence along with its context. The antigen remains unidentified. Primers: 60 Vbeta forward and 13 Jbeta reverse. The protocol was immunoSEQ multiplex PCR, while the TCRdb copy is restricted to in-frame clones and leaves out a portion. Of some 200,000 clones listed, approximately 81% are singletons. The source of the sample is a study of cytomegalovirus exposure and HLA in healthy donors. Study-wide results and caveats: A later analysis by the authors found several of the most significant clusters apparently linked to common viral pathogens. V- and J-gene trimming in TCR beta was tied to a missense DCLRE1C variant by an analysis performed later. CMV serostatus was the only immune exposure information that was available.

V dropped 0 bases and J dropped 4; count of bases not matched to a gene: 10. This CDR3 spans 18 amino acids. Germline V gives CDR1 LGHNA, CDR2 YSLEER. Sequenced: PBMCs. The TCR originated in a woman in her thirties in good health and CMV-seronegative. The chain has TRBV4-3 and TRBJ2-1; 9 bases are shared with TRBD2. The CDR3 loop reads CASSQESSGRPLYNEQFF. The DNA of the CDR3 is TGCGCCAGCAGCCAAGAGTCAAGCGGGAGGCCCTTATACAATGAGCAGTTCTTC.